These 8 T cell receptor beta chains originate from one sample sequenced in a study of CD8 T cells in Susac syndrome. Reverse transcription of roughly 0.45 to 1 ug RNA was performed with random hexamers. A single record per CDR3 protein comes from TCRdb applying MiXCR to the immunoSEQ multiplex PCR reads. The sample shows fewer than 350,000 distinct CDR3 sequences, 65% to 90% of them seen only once. Specimen: CD8+ T cells from PBMCs. These receptors all come from a human donor with multiple sclerosis.

This rearrangement joins TRBV6-5 to TRBJ1-1; D is unclear. The V end lost 7 bases, the J end lost 0 bases, and 6 bases lay between the germline ends. This CDR3 is built from 12 residues. Germline V gene lookup returns CDR1 MNHEY and CDR2 SVGAGI. CDR3 loop: CASIGVNTEAFF. The CDR3 DNA reads as TGTGCCAGCATTGGGGTGAACACTGAAGCTTTCTTT.

The chain joins TRBV7-2 to TRBJ2-7, with a tentative D call TRBD2 (5 bases). This CDR3 has 16 residues. Trimming cost V 2 bases and J 0 bases, with 14 bases left between them. Looked up from germline, CDR1 is SGHTA and CDR2 is FQGNSA. Written as DNA, the CDR3 is TGTGCCAGCAGCTTATTAGGATATGGGAGCTCCTACGAGCAGTACTTC. Translation gives CASSLLGYGSSYEQYF. Combining the CDR3 with reference TRBV7-2 and TRBJ2-7 gives the whole variable domain GAGVSQSPSNKVTEKGKDVELRCDPISGHTALYWYRQSLGQGLEFLIYFQGNSAPDKSGLPSDRFSAERTGGSVSTLTIQRTQQEDSAVYLCASSLLGYGSSYEQYFGPGTRLTVT.

The chain links TRBV6-1 to TRBJ1-1, with TRBD1 matching over 7 bases. V was pared by 6 bases and J by 3 bases, with 19 bases of the junction left unmatched. This CDR3 is 18 amino acids long. Per the germline V gene, CDR1 is MNHNS and CDR2 is SASEGT. CDR3 nucleotides: TGTGCCAGCAGCCCAACTGGCTGGGAGGGGGCGCGGGACACTGAAGCTTTCTTT. Its protein is CASSPTGWEGARDTEAFF.

The chain carries TRBV13 and TRBJ2-7, with 12 bases fitting TRBD2. V trimming: 2 bases; J trimming: 0 bases; junction bases outside the gene matches: 20. Germline loops: CDR1 PRHDT, CDR2 FYEKMQ (reference sequence). CDR3 length: 22 amino acids. The CDR3 sequence: CASSLKYGTTGLAGTSSYEQYF. CDR3 sequence (DNA): TGTGCCAGCAGCTTAAAATATGGGACAACCGGACTAGCGGGAACTTCCTCCTACGAGCAGTACTTC.

This chain uses TRBV20-1 with TRBJ2-1; 7 bases are shared with TRBD2. Per the germline V gene, CDR1 is DFQATT and CDR2 is SNEGSKA (reference sequence). The V and J ends lost 5 bases and 5 bases, in that order; junction bases with no gene match: 12. This CDR3 is built from 15 residues. The DNA for the CDR3 is TGCAGTGCTCCTGTCAGGGCGGGAGTAAACAATGAGCAGTTCTTC. This gives the protein CSAPVRAGVNNEQFF.

The gene calls are TRBV11-2 and TRBJ2-1, with 7 nucleotides matching TRBD2. Germline V lookup: CDR1 SGHAT, CDR2 FQNNGV. This CDR3 has 16 amino acids. V shed 5 bases, J shed 2 bases, and the junction held 9 bases outside the gene matches. The CDR3 here is CASSPYGGRAYNEQFF. CDR3 in DNA: TGTGCCAGCAGCCCTTACGGGGGGAGGGCCTACAATGAGCAGTTCTTC.

With regard to this clonotype: One end of the junction is discordant with germline, which a read error may explain. The chain couples TRBV7-3 to TRBJ1-1; 7 nucleotides match TRBD1. This CDR3 is 15 amino acids long. The germline CDR1 and CDR2 sequences are SGHTA and FQGTGA. CDR3 in amino acids: CASSPVGGPNSEAFF. The DNA of the CDR3 is TGTGCCAGCAGCCCAGTAGGGGGCCCGAACAGTGAAGCTTTCTTT.

This sequence joins TRBV29-1 and TRBJ2-7; TRBD1 might be the D (5 bases). The CDR3 runs to 11 residues. Germline V gives CDR1 SQVTM, CDR2 ANQGSEA. V shed 6 bases and J shed 6 bases, with 12 bases lying between them. The CDR3 DNA sequence: TGCAGCGTCATGGGGCTTTCCGAGCAGTACTTC. Translating gives CSVMGLSEQYF.